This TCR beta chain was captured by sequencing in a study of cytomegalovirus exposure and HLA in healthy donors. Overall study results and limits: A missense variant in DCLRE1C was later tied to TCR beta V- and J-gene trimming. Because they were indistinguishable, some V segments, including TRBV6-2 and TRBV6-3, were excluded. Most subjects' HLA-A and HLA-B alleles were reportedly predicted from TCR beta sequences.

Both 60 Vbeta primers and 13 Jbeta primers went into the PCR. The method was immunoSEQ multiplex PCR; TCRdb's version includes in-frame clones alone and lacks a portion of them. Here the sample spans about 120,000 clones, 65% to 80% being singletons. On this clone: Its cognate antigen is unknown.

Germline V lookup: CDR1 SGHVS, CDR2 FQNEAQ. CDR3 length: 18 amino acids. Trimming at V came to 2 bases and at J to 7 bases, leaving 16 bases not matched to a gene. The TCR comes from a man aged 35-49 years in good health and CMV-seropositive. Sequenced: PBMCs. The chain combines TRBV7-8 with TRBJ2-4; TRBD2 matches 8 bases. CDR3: CASSLSVGGAHGSNIQYF. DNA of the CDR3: TGTGCCAGCAGCTTATCCGTCGGGGGGGCACACGGTAGCAACATTCAGTACTTC.